Sequencing of this TCR beta chain was carried out in a study of cytomegalovirus exposure and HLA in healthy donors (dated by TCRdb to about 2017). For context, the study as a whole: In an earlier analysis of under 750 of the donors, approximately 260 Gb of sequence data and 117 million unique TCR beta sequences from roughly 180 million T cells were reported. Rather than drawing on any new phenotypic data, the later analysis identified candidate immune exposures from TCR beta sequences and the way those sequences occurred across donors. The number of donors typed differed by locus, with about 629-630 for A, B, C, DRB1 and DQB1, around 500 for DQA1, 600 to 610 for DPA1, and around 430 for DPB1. The study used immunosequencing to profile the T cell repertoires of approximately 630 subjects and linked those repertoires to cytomegalovirus serostatus. Donor age, sex, ethnicity and CMV serostatus were compiled alongside the repertoire data. Genome-wide SNP genotypes for about 65% of the 666 donors were used in a later genetic analysis, which treated that subset as a discovery cohort. Among the roughly 390 genotyped donors, around 79% belonged to the genetic ancestry cluster associated with self-reported Caucasian donors. The study aimed to test whether signatures of past pathogen exposure could be identified by cataloging public T cell receptors. Both class I and class II loci were covered by HLA typing, at four-digit resolution. A later analysis re-examined previously published TCR beta repertoires from about 700 donors and added high-resolution HLA genotyping to investigate patterns of TCR occurrence. The study combined high-throughput TCR immunosequencing, statistical association of individual TCRs with disease status, and machine learning to predict cytomegalovirus infection status. Four or five DR-DQ haplotypes were treated as single units for association and clustering because of strong linkage in the cohort. On average, roughly 240,000 unique TCR beta nucleotide sequences were sequenced per donor among several hundred genotyped donors of the cohort, with around 19% of those sequences being non-productive. In an earlier analysis of 500 to 650 of the donors, high-throughput TCR beta sequencing was used to judge whether each TCR beta V gene segment behaved as functional or pseudogenic. Approximately 330 gigabases of sequencing data and around 85 million unique TCR sequences made up an early release that covered some 640 HLA-typed donors. Along with the approximately 700-subject first cohort, a separate validation cohort of around 110 different subjects was used. All discovery cohort repertoires had been generated using a single sequencing platform. On the study overall, not on this receptor specifically: The presence/absence analyses assumed that sequencing depth was roughly uniform across donors, and that assumption may not be true. Only TCR beta chains were sequenced in this cohort, and the absence of alpha or paired-chain data limited detectable features. Linkage disequilibrium might explain the correlated functional status among segregating V segments, but an unknown experimental factor could not be excluded. Because counts were too low, 15 to 20 rarely observed V segments, including chromosome 9 orphons, were left out of the earlier analysis of a few hundred of the donors. In a later genetic analysis, fewer N-insertions in productive TCRs were reported among donors in an Asian-associated ancestry cluster than the 666-donor mean. A few of the identified cytomegalovirus-associated TCR beta chains were confirmed in vitro to be specific for cytomegalovirus antigens. Some IMGT-functional V segments, including TRBV6-2 and TRBV6-3, could not be distinguished by the 87-base-pair reads and were therefore excluded. The only immune exposure information available for the cohort was CMV serostatus. The classifier was reported to diagnose cytomegalovirus status with high specificity and sensitivity in both the original cohort and the validation cohort. A total of fewer than 200 TCR beta chains were listed by the study as associated with cytomegalovirus. A further reported finding was that TCR beta sequences accurately predicted the HLA-A and HLA-B alleles for most subjects in the first cohort. Across donors, most TCR sequences were observed very rarely, whereas some public TCRs were present in many individuals. HLA typing was unavailable for some donors at each locus, so association tests used only the typed subset. In a later genetic analysis, a missense DCLRE1C variant was associated with V-gene and J-gene trimming of TCR beta chains, and the association was replicated in an independent cohort. In a later analysis, around 17,000 TCR beta sequences were associated with specific HLA alleles at a false discovery rate of 0.05. Most CMV-associated TCR beta chains appeared to be HLA-restricted in a later analysis, and the HLA associations seemed to be driven largely by CMV exposure. A later analysis found that HLA-associated TCR beta chains were more clonally expanded and had lower generation probabilities than equally common non-associated chains. In an earlier analysis of around 600 of the donors, most TCR beta V segments appeared in productive rearrangements about 90% or about 30% of the time, broadly matching IMGT annotations. A later analysis found that TCR association rates varied across HLA loci, with DRB1 alleles showing the most associated TCRs and HLA-C alleles the fewest. Assigning TCR associations to individual alleles was difficult when HLA alleles, especially DR and DQ, strongly co-occurred. According to a later analysis, parvovirus B19, influenza, CMV and Epstein-Barr virus appeared linked to several top co-occurrence clusters. The authors suggested that the approach could potentially be generalized to other disease states and immunological phenotypes. A cluster of highly shared sequence variants was judged likely to represent a technical artifact of the sequencing pipeline.

The cohort comprised around 690 healthy bone marrow donors. All cohort members were sampled while nominally healthy, although unrecorded immune exposures were likely present. The donor was CMV seropositive and was included in the group of approximately 310 seropositive cohort members. A peripheral blood sample was provided by each donor, and peripheral blood mononuclear cells were used for TCR beta sequencing. Genomic DNA extraction from the blood cell samples was performed with the Qiagen DNeasy Blood Extraction Kit. CDR1 and CDR2, per the germline V gene, are SGHNT and YENEEA. V is clipped by 6 bases and J by 5 bases, and the sequence between their germline boundaries is 16 bases long. The CDR3 spans 14 residues, from the cysteine through the phenylalanine. Only CDR3 DNA is held: 42 bases, read in frame from base 1. The table lists this clone with a few counts. Its antigen is not yet known. There are no base qualities to consult, and no much larger clone falls within one base.

The library was built by means of the immunoSEQ multiplex PCR assay. A mixture of 60 forward primers for TCR Vbeta segments and 13 reverse primers for TCR Jbeta segments was used in the multiplex PCR. The CDR3 region of rearranged TCR beta genes was amplified from genomic DNA with a multiplex PCR assay. On the Illumina HiSeq System, the amplified TCR beta libraries were sequenced as 87-base-pair reads. Regarding the original processing steps: In a later analysis, 70 million to 95 million unique TCR beta chains were counted across the approximately 640 repertoires, and roughly 10 million of these chains were shared by at least two donors. A nearest-neighbor algorithm error-corrected the raw reads and collapsed the reads into unique sequences, merging closely related sequences to remove PCR and sequencing errors. Alignment of CDR3 sequences to IMGT reference sequences was used to assign V, D and J gene segments. For a sequence to be retained, at least a six-nucleotide match to both a V gene segment and a J gene segment was required. A rearrangement counted as productive if the CDR3 had no stop codons and remained in frame with V and J, and every other rearrangement counted as non-productive. CDR3 was defined according to IMGT convention as the region running from the second conserved V-encoded cysteine to the conserved J-encoded phenylalanine. Sequences without an unambiguous match to a single V gene segment were excluded from the earlier analysis of approximately 600 of the donors. In an earlier analysis of around 600 of the donors, V segments were called functional above 56.7% productive rearrangements and were called segregating when the between-donor standard deviation exceeded 5%. A statistical classification framework was developed to diagnose cytomegalovirus status using the catalog of TCR beta chain sequences. A later analysis assigned V and J genes by comparing TCR nucleotide sequences with IMGT/GENE-DB human TR gene sequences. In a later analysis, CDR3 sequences and most-parsimonious VDJ recombination scenarios were assigned using the TCRdist pipeline. In a later analysis, each TCR beta chain was defined by its CDR3 amino acid sequence together with its V-gene family, and reads without a unique V-gene family were excluded. A later analysis removed several hundred highly shared, low-generation-probability nucleotide sequences to deal with suspected cross-contamination and a sequencing artifact. For each public chain, a later analysis derived a clonal expansion index from normalized ranks of inferred template counts within each repertoire. In a later analysis, generation probabilities were computed with a VDJ recombination model fitted to out-of-frame rearrangements, and the resulting probabilities were checked against IGoR. Hypergeometric tests were used in a later analysis to score TCR-TCR, TCR-HLA and TCR-CMV co-occurrence, with a repertoire-size bias correction applied to the TCR pairs. To estimate false discovery rates, a later analysis permuted the HLA or CMV assignments 20 times. In a later analysis, co-occurring TCRs were grouped using DBSCAN, and TCRdist sequence similarity was added for clustering within HLA-allele-positive subsets. Repertoires with fewer than 30,000 or more than 120,000 public chains, plus five repertoires with anomalous nucleotide sharing, were excluded from co-occurrence clustering. In TCRdb, the immuneACCESS table is reduced to in-frame sequences with V and J assigned. These tables do not hold every clone; where another copy was compared, an unresolved V gene accounts for under half, and the others remain unexplained. V and J calls plus clone size are reproduced from that table; the DNA served to infer D and trimming. A total of over 150,000 clones appear in this sample, over 70% of them only once. The biggest ten clones account for around 3% of the sample.

This TCR was sampled from a woman aged 45-60 years in good health and CMV-seropositive. Sequencing was performed on PBMCs. Recombination connected TRBV11-3 to TRBJ2-5, with a tentative D gene TRBD2 over 6 matching bases. The CDR3 in this case is CASRTRGTGETQYF. The DNA reads TGTGCCAGCAGGACCCGGGGGACTGGGGAGACCCAGTACTTC.